The 14 T cell receptor beta chains in this list originate from one sample, sequenced in a study of cytomegalovirus exposure and HLA in healthy donors. The PCR contained 60 Vbeta and 13 Jbeta primers. The repertoire was sequenced with immunoSEQ multiplex PCR; TCRdb's copy has only in-frame clones and lacks some. The sample consists of over 150,000 clones, about 77% of them appearing once. The sequencing sample was made of PBMCs. The source of these receptors is a woman between 40 and 55 years old in good health and CMV-seropositive.

The chain has TRBV7-9 and TRBJ2-7, with TRBD2 matching over 7 bases. Germline lookup yields CDR1 SEHNR and CDR2 FQNEAQ (reference sequence). Unmatched junction bases numbered 5, after V lost 3 bases and J lost 3 bases. The length of the CDR3 is 14 residues. CDR3 DNA sequence: TGTGCCAGCAGCTTGTGGGGGGGAGACTACGAGCAGTACTTC. It codes for CASSLWGGDYEQYF.

As for this clone: The sample carries other DNA sequences with the same CDR3. The chain employs TRBV6-5 and TRBJ1-1; D perhaps matches TRBD1 (5 bases). Per the germline V gene, CDR1 is MNHEY and CDR2 is SVGAGI. V lost 0 bases to trimming and J lost 0 bases, with 5 bases between them. The CDR3 has 14 residues. The CDR3 reads CASSYSTVNTEAFF. The CDR3 nucleotides are TGTGCCAGCAGTTACTCGACAGTGAACACTGAAGCTTTCTTT.

As to this clone: At the DNA level, this CDR3 is encoded by other sequences in the same sample as well. This chain connects TRBV2 to TRBJ2-3, with 12 bases identical to TRBD2. V dropped 5 bases and J dropped 4; count of bases not matched to a gene: 4. Per the germline V gene, CDR1 is SNHLY and CDR2 is FYNNEI. The CDR3 is 15 residues long. The CDR3 loop is CASSPSSGGADTQYF. The CDR3 coding sequence is TGTGCCAGCAGTCCTTCTAGCGGGGGGGCAGATACGCAGTATTTT.

Worth noting for this clone: Different DNA sequences within this sample yield the same CDR3. The chain links TRBV5-1 to TRBJ2-2; D is perhaps TRBD1 (6 bases). This CDR3 spans 15 amino acids. V was shortened by 2 bases and J by 2 bases, with 10 bases between the two germline ends. Germline CDR1 and CDR2: SGHRS and YFSETQ. CDR3 DNA sequence: TGCGCCAGCAGCTTTGGACAGATAAACACCGGGGAGCTGTTTTTT. Translating it yields CASSFGQINTGELFF.

The chain recombines TRBV18 with TRBJ1-1; D is possibly TRBD1 (6 bases). CDR3 size: 16 residues. Germline values: CDR1 KGHSH, CDR2 LQKENI. Between the trimmed V and J ends, which lost 1 base and 1 base, there was a span of 13 bases. This CDR3 reads CASSPLYREGNTEAFF. The CDR3 coding sequence is TGTGCCAGCTCACCACTTTACAGGGAAGGGAACACTGAAGCTTTCTTT.

This clone was seen more than once but under ten times. The chain recombines TRBV6-5 with TRBJ1-1; possible D gene TRBD1, 5 bases. The V gene lost 7 bases and the J gene lost 7 bases, with 19 bases spanning the gap. Germline values: CDR1 MNHEY, CDR2 SVGAGI. The CDR3 consists of 14 residues. CDR3 in amino acids: CASNDRGFRGEAFF. The CDR3 coding sequence is TGTGCCAGCAACGATCGAGGTTTTAGGGGTGAAGCTTTCTTT.

V and J are TRBV5-1 and TRBJ2-2; D gene uncertain. Germline CDR1 reads SGHRS; CDR2 reads YFSETQ. This CDR3 region has 13 residues. V was shortened by 0 bases and J by 9 bases, with 9 bases between the two germline ends. Here the CDR3 DNA reads TGCGCCAGCAGCTTGGGTTCCGGGTGGGAGCTGTTTTTT. Translating it yields CASSLGSGWELFF.

This chain joins TRBV21-1 and TRBJ2-3; whether TRBD2, the table's D call, matches the DNA was not checked. TRBV21-1 is a listed pseudogene. This CDR3 has 19 amino acids. CDR3 in DNA: TGTGCCAGCAGCAAAGTTAGTAGCGGGAACTCATTTTCCACAGATACGCAGTATTTT. It encodes CASSKVSSGNSFSTDTQYF.

The genes are TRBV2 and TRBJ2-2; the D is unclear. Germline CDR1 SNHLY, CDR2 FYNNEI. Trimming shortened V by 2 bases and J by 6 bases, and 7 bases separated the two germline ends. CDR3 size: 13 residues. CDR3 sequence: CASSEPPSGELFF. CDR3 nucleotides: TGTGCCAGCAGTGAACCCCCATCCGGGGAGCTGTTTTTT.

V and J are TRBV5-4 and TRBJ2-5, with no clear D. The DNA end is more similar to TRBJ2-7, so the J call may be wrong. CDR1 is SGHNT and CDR2 is YYREEE in the germline V gene (reference sequence). The CDR3 spans 12 residues. The CDR3, as DNA: TGTGCCAGCAGCGTTAGCTCCTACGAGCAGTACTTC. It translates to CASSVSSYEQYF.

V and J are TRBV10-3 and TRBJ2-7, with 7 positions matching TRBD2. V lost 3 bases to trimming and J lost 12 bases; unmatched junction nucleotides: 5. CDR1 is ENHRY and CDR2 is SYGVKD in the germline V gene. The CDR3 runs to 11 residues. Here the CDR3 reads CAISEEGLMYF. For the CDR3, the DNA is TGTGCCATCAGTGAAGAGGGACTAATGTACTTC.

CDR3 sequence reads: CAWKTENSNQPQHF. The DNA for the CDR3 is TGTGCCTGGAAAACAGAAAATAGCAATCAGCCCCAGCATTTT. The rearrangement joins TRBV30 to TRBJ1-5; D is unclear. V was trimmed by 4 bases and J by 0 bases, leaving 10 bases between them. Germline CDR1 and CDR2: GTSNPN and SVGIG (reference sequence). This CDR3 is built from 14 residues. Combining the CDR3 with reference TRBV30 and TRBJ1-5 gives the whole variable domain SQTIHQWPATLVQPVGSPLSLECTVEGTSNPNLYWYRQAAGRGLQLLFYSVGIGQISSEVPQNLSASRPQDRQFILSSKKLLLSDSGFYLCAWKTENSNQPQHFGDGTRLSIL.

The chain carries TRBV6-5 and TRBJ2-7, with TRBD1 identical over 8 bases. This CDR3 contains 15 residues. Germline CDR1 MNHEY, CDR2 SVGAGI. V shed 5 bases and J 0 bases; nucleotides not matched to a gene: 6. The CDR3 here is CASSAAGTGSYEQYF. The CDR3 DNA reads as TGTGCCAGCAGTGCCGCCGGGACAGGCTCCTACGAGCAGTACTTC.

This clone has a handful of counts. This chain links TRBV10-3 with TRBJ1-5; 9 bases match TRBD1. The CDR3 totals 15 residues. Trimming removed 10 bases from V and 2 bases from J; junction bases left unmatched: 9. Germline V lookup: CDR1 ENHRY, CDR2 SYGVKD. The CDR3 bases are TGTGCCACCCGCCGGGACAGGGCAGGCAATCAGCCCCAGCATTTT. Its protein is CATRRDRAGNQPQHF.